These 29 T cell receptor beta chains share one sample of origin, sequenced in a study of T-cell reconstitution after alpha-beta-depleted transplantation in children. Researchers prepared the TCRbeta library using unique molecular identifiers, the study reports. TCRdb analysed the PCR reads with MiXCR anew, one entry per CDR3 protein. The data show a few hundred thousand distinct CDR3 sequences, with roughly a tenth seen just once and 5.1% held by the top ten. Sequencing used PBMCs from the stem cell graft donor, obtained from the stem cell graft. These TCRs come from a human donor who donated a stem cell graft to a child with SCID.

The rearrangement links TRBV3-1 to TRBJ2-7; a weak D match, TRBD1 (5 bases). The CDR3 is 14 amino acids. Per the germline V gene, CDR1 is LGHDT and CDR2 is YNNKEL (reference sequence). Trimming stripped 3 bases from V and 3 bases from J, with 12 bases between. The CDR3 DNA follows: TGTGCCAGCAGCCAGTACAGGAGACTCTACGAGCAGTACTTC. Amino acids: CASSQYRRLYEQYF.

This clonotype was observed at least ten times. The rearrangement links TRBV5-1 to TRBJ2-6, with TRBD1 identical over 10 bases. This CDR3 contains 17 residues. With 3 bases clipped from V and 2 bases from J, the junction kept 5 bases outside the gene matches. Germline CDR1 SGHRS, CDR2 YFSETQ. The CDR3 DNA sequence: TGCGCCAGCAGCTCCGGGACAGGGGTCGCTGGGGCCAACGTCCTGACTTTC. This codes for CASSSGTGVAGANVLTF.

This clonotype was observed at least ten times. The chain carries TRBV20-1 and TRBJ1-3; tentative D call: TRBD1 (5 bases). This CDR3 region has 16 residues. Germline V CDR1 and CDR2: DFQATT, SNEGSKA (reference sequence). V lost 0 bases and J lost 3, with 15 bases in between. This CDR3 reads CSARDSRGGSGNTIYF. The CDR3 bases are TGCAGTGCTAGAGACTCGCGGGGGGGGAGTGGAAACACCATATATTTT.

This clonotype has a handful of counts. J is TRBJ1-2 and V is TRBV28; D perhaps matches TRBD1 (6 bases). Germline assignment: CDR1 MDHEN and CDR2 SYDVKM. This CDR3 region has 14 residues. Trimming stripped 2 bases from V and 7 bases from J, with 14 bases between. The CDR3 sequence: CASSLGGRDSGYTF. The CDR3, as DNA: TGTGCCAGCAGTTTAGGGGGCAGGGACTCTGGCTACACCTTC.

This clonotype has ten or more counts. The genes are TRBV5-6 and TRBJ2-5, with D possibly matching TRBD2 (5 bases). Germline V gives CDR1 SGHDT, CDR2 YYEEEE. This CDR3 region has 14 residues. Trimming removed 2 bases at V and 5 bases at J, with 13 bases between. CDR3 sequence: CASSFNGRGETQYF. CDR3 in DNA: TGTGCCAGCAGCTTTAATGGGCGAGGGGAGACCCAGTACTTC.

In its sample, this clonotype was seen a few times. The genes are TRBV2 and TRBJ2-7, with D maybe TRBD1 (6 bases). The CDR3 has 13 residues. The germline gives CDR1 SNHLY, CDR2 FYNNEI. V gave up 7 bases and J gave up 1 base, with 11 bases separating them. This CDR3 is CASKPGTSYEQYF. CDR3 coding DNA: TGTGCCAGCAAACCCGGGACATCCTACGAGCAGTACTTC.

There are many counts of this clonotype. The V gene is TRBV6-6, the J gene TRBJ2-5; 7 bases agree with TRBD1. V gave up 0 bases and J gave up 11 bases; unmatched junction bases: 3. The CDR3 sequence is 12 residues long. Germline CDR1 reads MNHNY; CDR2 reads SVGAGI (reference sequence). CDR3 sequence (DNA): TGTGCCAGCAGTTACTCTGGGACAGATCAGTACTTC. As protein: CASSYSGTDQYF.

The DNA of the CDR3 is TGTGCCAGCAGCGGCAAAGGGGGGTCCGAGAACACTGAAGCTTTCTTT. Protein product: CASSGKGGSENTEAFF. This chain joins TRBV7-9 and TRBJ1-1; possible D gene TRBD1, 6 bases. CDR1 is SEHNR, CDR2 FQNEAQ, per germline (reference sequence). The V end lost 5 bases, the J end lost 1 base, and 17 bases lay between the germline ends. The length of the CDR3 is 16 residues.

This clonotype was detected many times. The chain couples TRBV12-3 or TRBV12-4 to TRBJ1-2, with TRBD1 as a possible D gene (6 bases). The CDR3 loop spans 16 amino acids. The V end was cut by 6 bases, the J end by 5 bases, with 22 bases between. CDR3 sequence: CASSSLHAEQGYGYTF. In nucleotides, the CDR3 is TGTGCCAGCAGCTCCCTTCACGCCGAACAGGGATATGGCTACACCTTC.

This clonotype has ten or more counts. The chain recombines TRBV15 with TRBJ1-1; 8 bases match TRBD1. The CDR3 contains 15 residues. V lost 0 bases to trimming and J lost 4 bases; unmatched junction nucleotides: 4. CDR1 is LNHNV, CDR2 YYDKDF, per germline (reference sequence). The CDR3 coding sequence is TGTGCCACCAGCAGAGACAGGGGGCAGGGCACTGAAGCTTTCTTT. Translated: CATSRDRGQGTEAFF.

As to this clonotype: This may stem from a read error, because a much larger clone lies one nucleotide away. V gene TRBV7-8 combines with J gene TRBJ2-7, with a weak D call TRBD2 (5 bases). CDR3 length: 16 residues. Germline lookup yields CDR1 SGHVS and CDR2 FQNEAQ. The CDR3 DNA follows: TGTCCCAGCAGCTTAGAATCGGAGGCCAGCTCCTACGAGCAGTACTTC. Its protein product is CPSSLESEASSYEQYF.

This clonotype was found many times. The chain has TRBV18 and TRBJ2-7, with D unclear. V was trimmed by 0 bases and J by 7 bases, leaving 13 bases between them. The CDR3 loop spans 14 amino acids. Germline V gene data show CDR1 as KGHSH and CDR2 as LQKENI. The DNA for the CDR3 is TGTGCCAGCTCACCACCCGGCGGAGTTCGGGAGCAGTACTTC. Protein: CASSPPGGVREQYF. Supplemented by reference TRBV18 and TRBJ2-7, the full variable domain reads NAGVMQNPRHLVRRRGQEARLRCSPMKGHSHVYWYRQLPEEGLKFMVYLQKENIIDESGMPKERFSAEFPKEGPSILRIQQVVRGDSAAYFCASSPPGGVREQYFGPGTRLTVT.

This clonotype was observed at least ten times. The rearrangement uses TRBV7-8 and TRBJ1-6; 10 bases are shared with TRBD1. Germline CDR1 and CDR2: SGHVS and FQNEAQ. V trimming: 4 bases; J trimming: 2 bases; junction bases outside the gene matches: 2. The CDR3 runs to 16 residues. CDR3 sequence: CASSSGQGAYNSPLHF. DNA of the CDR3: TGTGCCAGCAGCTCTGGACAGGGGGCCTATAATTCACCCCTCCACTTT. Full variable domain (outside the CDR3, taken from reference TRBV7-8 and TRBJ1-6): GAGVSQSPRYKVAKRGQDVALRCDPISGHVSLFWYQQALGQGPEFLTYFQNEAQLDKSGLPSDRFFAERPEGSVSTLKIQRTQQEDSAVYLCASSSGQGAYNSPLHFGNGTRLTVT.

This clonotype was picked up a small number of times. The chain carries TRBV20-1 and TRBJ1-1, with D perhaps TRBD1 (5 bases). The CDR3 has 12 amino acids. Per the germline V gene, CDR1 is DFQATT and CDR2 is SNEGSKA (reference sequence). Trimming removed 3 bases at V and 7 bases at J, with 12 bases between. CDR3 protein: CSASVGGSEAFF. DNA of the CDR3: TGCAGTGCTAGCGTGGGGGGGAGTGAAGCTTTCTTT.

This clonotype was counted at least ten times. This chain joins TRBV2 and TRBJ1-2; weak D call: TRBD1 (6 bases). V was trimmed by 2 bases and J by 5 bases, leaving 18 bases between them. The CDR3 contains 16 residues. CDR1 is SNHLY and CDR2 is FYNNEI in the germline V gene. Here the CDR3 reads CASSEKSAGGMYGYTF. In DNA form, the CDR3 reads TGTGCCAGCAGTGAAAAATCCGCGGGGGGCATGTATGGCTACACCTTC.

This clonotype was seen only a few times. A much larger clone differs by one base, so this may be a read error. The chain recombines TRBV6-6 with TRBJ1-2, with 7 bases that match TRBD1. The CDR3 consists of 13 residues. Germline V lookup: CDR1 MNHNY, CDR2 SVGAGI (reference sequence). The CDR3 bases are TGTGCCAGCAGCCCGACAGGGACTGCTGGCGACACCTTC. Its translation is CASSPTGTAGDTF.

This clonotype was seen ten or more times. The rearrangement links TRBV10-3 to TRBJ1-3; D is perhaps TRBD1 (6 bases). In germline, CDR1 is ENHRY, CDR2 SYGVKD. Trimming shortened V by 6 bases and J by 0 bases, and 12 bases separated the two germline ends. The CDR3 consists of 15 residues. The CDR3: CAISPQGPSGNTIYF. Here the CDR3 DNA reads TGTGCCATCAGCCCACAGGGCCCCTCTGGAAACACCATATATTTT.

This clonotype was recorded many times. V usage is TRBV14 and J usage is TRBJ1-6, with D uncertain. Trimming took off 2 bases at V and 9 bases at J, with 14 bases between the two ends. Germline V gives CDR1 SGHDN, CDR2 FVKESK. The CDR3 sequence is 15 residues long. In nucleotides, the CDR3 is TGTGCCAGCAGCCAACTCGGACCGGGAGGTTCACCCCTCCACTTT. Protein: CASSQLGPGGSPLHF.

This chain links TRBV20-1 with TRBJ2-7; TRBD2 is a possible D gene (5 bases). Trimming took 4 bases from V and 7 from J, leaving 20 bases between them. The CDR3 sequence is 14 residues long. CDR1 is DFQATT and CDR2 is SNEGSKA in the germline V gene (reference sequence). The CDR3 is CSAKVPISGSEQYF. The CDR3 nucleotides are TGCAGTGCTAAAGTTCCCATAAGCGGTTCTGAGCAGTACTTC.

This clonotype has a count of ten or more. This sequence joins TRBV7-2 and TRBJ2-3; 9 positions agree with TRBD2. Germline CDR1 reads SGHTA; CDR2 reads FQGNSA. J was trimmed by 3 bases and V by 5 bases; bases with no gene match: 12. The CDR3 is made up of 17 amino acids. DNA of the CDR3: TGTGCCAGCAGCCGCGGGGGGCGGGGGGGCCTAACAGATACGCAGTATTTT. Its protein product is CASSRGGRGGLTDTQYF.

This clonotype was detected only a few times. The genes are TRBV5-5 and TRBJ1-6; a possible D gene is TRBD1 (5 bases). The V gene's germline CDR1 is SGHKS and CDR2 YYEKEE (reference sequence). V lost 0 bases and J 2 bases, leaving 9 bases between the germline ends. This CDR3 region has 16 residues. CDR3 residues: CASSLGAGTYNSPLHF. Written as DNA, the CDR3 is TGTGCCAGCAGCTTGGGGGCAGGGACCTATAATTCACCCCTCCACTTT.

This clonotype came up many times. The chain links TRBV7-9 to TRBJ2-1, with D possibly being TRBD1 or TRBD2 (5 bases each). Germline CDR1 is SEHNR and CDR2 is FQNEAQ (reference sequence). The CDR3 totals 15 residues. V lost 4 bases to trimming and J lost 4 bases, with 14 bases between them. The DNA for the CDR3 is TGTGCCAGCAGCTCCCCCGGGACCTCATACAATGAGCAGTTCTTC. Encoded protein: CASSSPGTSYNEQFF.

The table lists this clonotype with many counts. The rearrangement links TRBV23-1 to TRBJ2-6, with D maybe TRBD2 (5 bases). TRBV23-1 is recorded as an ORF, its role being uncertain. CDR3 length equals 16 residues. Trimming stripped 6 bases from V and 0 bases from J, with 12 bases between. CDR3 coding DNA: TGCGCCAGCAGCAAGGTTGGGAGCTCTGGGGCCAACGTCCTGACTTTC. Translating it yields CASSKVGSSGANVLTF.

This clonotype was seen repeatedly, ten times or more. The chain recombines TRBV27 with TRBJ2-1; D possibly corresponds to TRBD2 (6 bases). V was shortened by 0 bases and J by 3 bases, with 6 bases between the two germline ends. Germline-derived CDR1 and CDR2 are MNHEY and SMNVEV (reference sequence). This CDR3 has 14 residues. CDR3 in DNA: TGTGCCAGCAGTTTATCGGACTACTACAATGAGCAGTTCTTC. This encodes CASSLSDYYNEQFF.

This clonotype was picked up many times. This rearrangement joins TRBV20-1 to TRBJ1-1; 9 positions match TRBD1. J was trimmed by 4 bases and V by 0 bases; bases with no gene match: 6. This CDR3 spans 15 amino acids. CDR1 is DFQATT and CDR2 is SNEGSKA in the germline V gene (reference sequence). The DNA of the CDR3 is TGCAGTGCTAGAGATCCGCGACAGGGGGGCACTGAAGCTTTCTTT. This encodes CSARDPRQGGTEAFF.

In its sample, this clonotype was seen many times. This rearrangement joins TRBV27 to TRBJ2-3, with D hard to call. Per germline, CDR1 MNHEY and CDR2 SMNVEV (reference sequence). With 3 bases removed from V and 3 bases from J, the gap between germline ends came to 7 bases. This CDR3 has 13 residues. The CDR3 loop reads CASSFFGTDTQYF. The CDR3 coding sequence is TGTGCCAGCAGTTTTTTCGGGACAGATACGCAGTATTTT.

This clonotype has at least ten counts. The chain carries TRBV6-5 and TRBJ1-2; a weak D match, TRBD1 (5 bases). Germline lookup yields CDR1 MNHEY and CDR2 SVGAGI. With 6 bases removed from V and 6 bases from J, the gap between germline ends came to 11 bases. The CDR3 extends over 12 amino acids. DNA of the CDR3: TGTGCCAGCAGCCGCCCAGGGAATGGCTACACCTTC. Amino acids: CASSRPGNGYTF.

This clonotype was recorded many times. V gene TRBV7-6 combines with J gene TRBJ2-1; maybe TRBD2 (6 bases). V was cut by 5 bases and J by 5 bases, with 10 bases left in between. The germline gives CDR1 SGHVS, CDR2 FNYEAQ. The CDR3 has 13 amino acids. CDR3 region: CASSPSGDNEQFF. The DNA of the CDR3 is TGTGCCAGCAGCCCCTCGGGGGACAATGAGCAGTTCTTC.

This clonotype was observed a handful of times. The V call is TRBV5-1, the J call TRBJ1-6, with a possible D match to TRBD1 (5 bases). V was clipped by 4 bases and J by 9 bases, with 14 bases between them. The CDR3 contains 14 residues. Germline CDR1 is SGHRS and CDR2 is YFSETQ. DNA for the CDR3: TGCGCCAGCAGCCTACACAACGGGGGTTCACCCCTCCACTTT. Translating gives CASSLHNGGSPLHF.